The 21 T cell receptor beta chains reported below all come from one sample, sequenced in a study of cytomegalovirus exposure and HLA in healthy donors. Use of 60 Vbeta and 13 Jbeta primers characterized the PCR. Produced via immunoSEQ multiplex PCR; TCRdb's table is partial and in-frame only. The table shows 60,000 to 90,000 clones, with around two thirds occurring only once. Sequencing input: PBMCs. The source of these receptors is a woman aged 45-65 years in good health and CMV-seropositive.

This clone was recorded a few times. The chain couples TRBV28 to TRBJ2-1; 10 bases match TRBD2. The germline CDR1 and CDR2 sequences are MDHEN and SYDVKM. This CDR3 spans 16 amino acids. The V gene end was trimmed by 1 base and the J gene end by 7 bases; junction bases not matched to a gene: 7. The CDR3 protein is CASSLLLAGGINEQFF. The CDR3 DNA sequence: TGTGCCAGCAGTTTATTATTAGCGGGGGGAATTAATGAGCAGTTCTTC. Full variable domain (remainder filled in from reference TRBV28 and TRBJ2-1): DVKVTQSSRYLVKRTGEKVFLECVQDMDHENMFWYRQDPGLGLRLIYFSYDVKMKEKGDIPEGYSVSREKKERFSLILESASTNQTSMYLCASSLLLAGGINEQFFGPGTRLTVL.

The CDR3 nucleotides read TGTGCCAGTAGCCCTAGACGGGGGGCCAACACTGAAGCTTTCTTT. This gives the protein CASSPRRGANTEAFF. This chain links TRBV19 with TRBJ1-1; D perhaps matches TRBD1 (6 bases). The CDR3 sequence is 15 residues long. V was trimmed by 6 bases and J by 2 bases, leaving 16 bases between them. Germline CDR1 and CDR2: LNHDA and SQIVND (reference sequence).

The chain recombines TRBV18 with TRBJ2-7; D perhaps matches TRBD2 (5 bases). This CDR3 is 14 amino acids long. Germline V gene data show CDR1 as KGHSH and CDR2 as LQKENI. Trimming removed 0 bases at V and 2 bases at J, with 8 bases between. The CDR3 here is CASSPPSVPYEQYF. For the CDR3, the DNA is TGTGCCAGCTCACCACCTAGCGTACCCTACGAGCAGTACTTC.

This chain joins TRBV19 and TRBJ1-6; TRBD1 matches 9 bases. V lost 5 bases and J lost 6; bases outside the gene matches: 8. CDR3 length: 16 amino acids. The germline gives CDR1 LNHDA, CDR2 SQIVND (reference sequence). CDR3 region: CASSVSGTGPNSPLHF. The CDR3 region has the DNA TGTGCCAGTAGTGTTTCCGGGACAGGGCCTAATTCACCCCTCCACTTT.

This clone has more than one count but fewer than ten. The chain links TRBV19 to TRBJ2-1; TRBD1 agrees at 8 bases. The V gene end was trimmed by 6 bases and the J gene end by 3 bases; junction bases not matched to a gene: 7. The CDR3 is made up of 15 amino acids. In germline, CDR1 is LNHDA, CDR2 SQIVND (reference sequence). In nucleotides, the CDR3 is TGTGCCAGTAGGAAAGACAGGGGATACTACAATGAGCAGTTCTTC. As protein: CASRKDRGYYNEQFF.

This chain links TRBV28 with TRBJ2-7; 7 bases line up with TRBD1. In germline, CDR1 is MDHEN, CDR2 SYDVKM. The CDR3 is 13 amino acids. The J segment lost 5 bases and the V segment lost 4 bases, leaving 5 bases of the junction unmatched. The DNA of the CDR3 is TGTGCCAGCAGTTCGACAGGGTTGGACGAGCAGTACTTC. The encoded protein is CASSSTGLDEQYF. Using reference TRBV28 and TRBJ2-7 for the parts outside the CDR3, the full variable domain is DVKVTQSSRYLVKRTGEKVFLECVQDMDHENMFWYRQDPGLGLRLIYFSYDVKMKEKGDIPEGYSVSREKKERFSLILESASTNQTSMYLCASSSTGLDEQYFGPGTRLTVT.

The chain joins TRBV4-3 to TRBJ2-3; D is perhaps TRBD1 (5 bases). V dropped 0 bases and J dropped 5 bases, with 9 bases sitting between them. This CDR3 spans 14 amino acids. CDR1 is LGHNA, CDR2 YSLEER, per germline. CDR3 loop: CASSQDITGDTQYF. The CDR3 bases are TGCGCCAGCAGCCAAGATATTACAGGAGATACGCAGTATTTT.

V and J are TRBV13 and TRBJ1-5; TRBD1 matches at 9 bases. The germline V gene has CDR1 PRHDT and CDR2 FYEKMQ (reference sequence). J gave up 5 bases and V 0 bases, and 5 bases lay outside the gene matches. The CDR3 is made up of 16 amino acids. The CDR3 DNA reads as TGTGCCAGCAGCTTAGGGGCCGGGACAGGGTATCAGCCCCAGCATTTT. Its protein product is CASSLGAGTGYQPQHF.

In this sample, this clone turned up once. The V and J genes are TRBV5-6 and TRBJ2-1, with 9 bases identical to TRBD2. V lost 0 bases to trimming and J lost 9 bases; unmatched junction nucleotides: 10. In germline, CDR1 is SGHDT, CDR2 YYEEEE. The CDR3 consists of 16 residues. CDR3 protein: CASSLAASGRRVEQFF. The DNA of the CDR3 is TGTGCCAGCAGCTTGGCGGCGAGCGGGAGGAGGGTTGAGCAGTTCTTC.

The chain joins TRBV28 to TRBJ2-5; TRBD2 is a possible D gene (6 bases). The V gene's germline CDR1 is MDHEN and CDR2 SYDVKM. V was cut by 3 bases and J by 1 base, with 9 bases left in between. CDR3 length: 14 residues. CDR3 coding DNA: TGTGCCAGCAGTTTTCGGAGGGGCCAAGAGACCCAGTACTTC. This gives the protein CASSFRRGQETQYF.

The CDR3 loop is CASSWTGVDQPQHF. CDR3 nucleotides: TGTGCCAGCAGTTGGACAGGGGTGGATCAGCCCCAGCATTTT. The rearrangement joins TRBV28 to TRBJ1-5, with 9 bases matching TRBD1. Germline V lookup: CDR1 MDHEN, CDR2 SYDVKM. V was pared by 4 bases and J by 5 bases, with 3 bases of the junction left unmatched. This CDR3 spans 14 amino acids.

This chain joins TRBV6-1 and TRBJ2-7; no definite D call. The germline CDR1 and CDR2 sequences are MNHNS and SASEGT. This CDR3 contains 10 residues. The ends were cut back, 5 bases at V and 3 bases at J, with 2 bases in the middle. The CDR3 DNA reads TGTGCCAGCAGTTACTACGAGCAGTACTTC. It yields the protein CASSYYEQYF.

The gene calls are TRBV28 and TRBJ1-4; possibly TRBD1 for D (6 bases). Germline lookup yields CDR1 MDHEN and CDR2 SYDVKM. The V end was cut by 6 bases, the J end by 4 bases, with 12 bases between. The CDR3 is 14 residues long. This chain's CDR3 is CASRPQGRNEKLFF. The CDR3 nucleotides are TGTGCCAGCAGACCGCAGGGGCGTAATGAAAAACTGTTTTTT.

This chain uses TRBV9 with TRBJ1-1; 11 bases match TRBD1. V gave up 4 bases and J gave up 1 base; unmatched junction bases: 3. The CDR3 contains 15 residues. Germline CDR1 reads SGDLS; CDR2 reads YYNGEE. DNA of the CDR3: TGTGCCAGCAGCTATGGACAGGGGGCGAACACTGAAGCTTTCTTT. It codes for CASSYGQGANTEAFF.

V and J are TRBV5-8 and TRBJ2-3, with 8 bases lining up with TRBD2. CDR3 length: 16 residues. Per germline, CDR1 SGHTS and CDR2 YDEGEE. With 4 bases clipped from V and 1 base from J, the junction kept 8 bases outside the gene matches. CDR3 bases: TGTGCCAGCAGCCGGCGGGTCGGGGGGGGCACAGATACGCAGTATTTT. Residues: CASSRRVGGGTDTQYF.

The chain combines TRBV27 with TRBJ1-2; D remains ambiguous. Germline CDR1 reads MNHEY; CDR2 reads SMNVEV (reference sequence). The CDR3 consists of 13 residues. V was trimmed by 7 bases and J by 1 base, leaving 10 bases between them. DNA of the CDR3: TGTGCCAGCAAACGCGACAATAACTATGGCTACACCTTC. Translating gives CASKRDNNYGYTF.

The chain uses TRBV13 and TRBJ1-2; D may be TRBD1 (5 bases). Per germline, CDR1 PRHDT and CDR2 FYEKMQ (reference sequence). The CDR3 runs to 12 residues. The ends were cut back, 5 bases at V and 3 bases at J, with 7 bases in the middle. CDR3 bases: TGTGCCAGCAGCCTCAGGGACTATGGCTACACCTTC. Protein product: CASSLRDYGYTF.

The table lists this clone with a few counts. This chain uses TRBV4-3 with TRBJ1-2; D may be TRBD1 (5 bases). V shed 1 base and J shed 5 bases, with 11 bases lying between them. From germline, CDR1 is LGHNA and CDR2 YSLEER. The CDR3 has 14 amino acids. The CDR3 bases are TGCGCCAGCAGCCAAGCCTCCCAGGGATATGGCTACACCTTC. It specifies CASSQASQGYGYTF.

Ten or more counts support this clone. The chain employs TRBV6-5 and TRBJ2-1, with 7 bases matching TRBD1. V was clipped by 8 bases and J by 0 bases; unmatched bases: 4. The CDR3 contains 14 residues. Germline V lookup: CDR1 MNHEY, CDR2 SVGAGI. DNA for the CDR3: TGTGCCAGCCGGGGACAGAGCTCCTACAATGAGCAGTTCTTC. Translating it yields CASRGQSSYNEQFF.

This clone has a handful of counts. The chain links TRBV7-3 to TRBJ2-1, with 13 nucleotides matching TRBD2. Per the germline V gene, CDR1 is SGHTA and CDR2 is FQGTGA. CDR3 length equals 23 residues. J was trimmed by 8 bases and V by 0 bases; bases with no gene match: 25. CDR3: CASSLTGEGIPGLAGTPTHEQFF. The CDR3 region has the DNA TGTGCCAGCAGCTTAACGGGTGAGGGGATCCCGGGACTAGCGGGAACCCCAACCCATGAGCAGTTCTTC.

The chain joins TRBV4-3 to TRBJ1-1; possibly TRBD1 for D (5 bases). V shed 4 bases and J shed 2 bases, with 14 bases lying between them. Germline CDR1 LGHNA, CDR2 YSLEER. This CDR3 contains 15 residues. CDR3 in DNA: TGCGCCAGCAGCCCGACGGGGGAAATAAACACTGAAGCTTTCTTT. Residues: CASSPTGEINTEAFF.